The T cell receptor beta chain described here comes from a study of blood T cell repertoires in COVID-19. Study at large: Specimens from acute and convalescent COVID-19 originated in the United States, Italy and Spain. The analysed material was cDNA or gDNA that came from T cells, B-cell-depleted T cells, or PBMCs.

Trimming removed 0 bases at V and 5 bases at J, with 8 bases between. The CDR3 consists of 13 residues. Germline values: CDR1 MNHEY, CDR2 SVGAGI. Original handling: Nucleated cell counts were estimated from reference gene primer amplification. Generated by immunoSEQ multiplex PCR, the TCRdb table keeps only in-frame clones and is missing some. D and trimming were read from the DNA, whereas the V and J calls and clone size are those reported in that table. The sample includes 210,000 or so clones, about 88% of them seen just once. Sequenced sample: peripheral blood. The chain combines TRBV6-5 with TRBJ2-7; D unclear. This TCR was recovered from a woman in her sixties with acute or convalescent COVID-19. The CDR3 bases are TGTGCCAGCAGTTACTCCATAAGAGACGAGCAGTACTTC. Protein product: CASSYSIRDEQYF.